This section outlines one T cell receptor beta chain sequence together with its context. What it binds is not known. TCRdb's copy holds only in-frame clones and misses some; the assay was immunoSEQ multiplex PCR. The sample has some 2 million clones; approximately 94% are singletons. This record belongs to a study of shared clonotypes between healthy human individuals. Study information: Donor composition was two women and a few men, aged 18 to 49. Study outcomes and limitations: Naive subsets, compared against memory subsets, generally had larger estimated richness values. Since donors were few, the genetic and exposure-history diversity represented was limited. Sampling covered nothing but blood. Tissue TCR repertoires likely differ from those found in blood.

Trimming removed 2 bases from V and 1 base from J; junction bases left unmatched: 3. The CDR3 totals 15 residues. Germline V lookup: CDR1 SGHAT, CDR2 FQNNGV. Only CD45RO-negative cells positively selected for CCR7 counted as naive CD8 cells, so terminally differentiated effector memory CD45RA+ cells were excluded. The sample consisted of naive CD8+ T cells sorted from blood. The chain links TRBV11-2 to TRBJ2-3, with 7 bases fitting TRBD2. This receptor was taken from a man between 18 and 35 years old in good health. The CDR3 sequence: CASSLRAGGTDTQYF. DNA for the CDR3: TGTGCCAGCAGCTTAAGGGCGGGGGGCACAGATACGCAGTATTTT. Using reference TRBV11-2 and TRBJ2-3 for the parts outside the CDR3, the full variable domain is EAGVAQSPRYKIIEKRQSVAFWCNPISGHATLYWYQQILGQGPKLLIQFQNNGVVDDSQLPKDRFSAERLKGVDSTLKIQPAKLEDSAVYLCASSLRAGGTDTQYFGPGTRLTVL.